This T cell receptor beta chain was captured in a study of early T cells in non-severe SARS-CoV-2 infection. Study at large: Sequencing of bulk RNA from unsorted whole blood was done, without chain pairing. Broader study findings: The matching step, a VDJdb search, favored anti-spike CD8 responses and missed private and CD4 specificities.

The CDR3 contains 12 residues. Per germline, CDR1 MNHEY and CDR2 SVGEGT. Trimming pared 10 bases from V and 4 bases from J, leaving 10 bases between. Ten or more counts support this clonotype. Its antigen remains unidentified. Molecules of cDNA were individually given unique molecular identifiers that were attached to them. One entry per CDR3 protein results from TCRdb running MiXCR on the 5' RACE reads. The sample lists about 55,000 distinct CDR3 sequences, under 8.5% occurring once. Sample: whole blood, taken at baseline. This chain connects TRBV6-2 or TRBV6-3 to TRBJ2-2, with D possibly being TRBD1 (5 bases). This clonotype was obtained from an adult who was a healthcare worker with PCR-confirmed SARS-CoV-2 infection or an uninfected control (not recorded which). The CDR3 DNA follows: TGTGCCACCCGGACACTCACCGGGGAGCTGTTTTTT. Translation gives CATRTLTGELFF.